Listed below are T cell receptor beta chains from one sample, sequenced in a study of OX40 agonist ivuxolimab in advanced cancers. Libraries were prepared by immunoSEQ multiplex PCR; TCRdb keeps only in-frame clonotypes and omits some of them. This table has 60,000 to 85,000 clones, 80% to 90% appearing once. This material consisted of CD4+ or CD8+ T cells sorted from blood, taken in a trial of the OX40 agonist ivuxolimab. Receptor source: an adult with an advanced solid tumor such as melanoma, head and neck, liver or kidney cancer. CDR3s include the opening cysteine and the closing phenylalanine or tryptophan. Each record gives: clone size, D gene, V gene, J gene, CDR3 protein, CDR3 DNA. D genes are given only for firm matches. Where a row states a size, it is once, few, many or the class of an expanded clone; other rows omit it.

-,-,TRBV7-9,TRBJ2-2,CASIPGAQNTGELFF,TGTGCCAGCATCCCCGGGGCACAGAACACCGGGGAGCTGTTTTTT
few,TRBD1,TRBV10-2,TRBJ2-1,CASSHTGQGLDEQFF,TGCGCCAGCAGCCACACCGGACAGGGGTTGGATGAGCAGTTCTTC
once,-,TRBV5-1,TRBJ1-2,CASSHTQGHYGYTF,TGCGCCAGCAGCCACACACAGGGACACTATGGCTACACCTTC
-,-,TRBV5-1,TRBJ1-1,CASRPTGAPQTEAFF,TGCGCCAGCAGACCAACAGGCGCACCACAAACTGAAGCTTTCTTT
-,-,TRBV6-6,TRBJ1-1,CASSLGFAEAFF,TGTGCCAGCAGTTTAGGGTTCGCTGAAGCTTTCTTT
-,-,TRBV15,TRBJ2-7,CATSEPSRMINYEQYF,TGTGCCACCAGCGAACCGTCAAGGATGATCAACTACGAGCAGTACTTC
-,-,TRBV19,TRBJ1-4,CASSRNEKLFF,TGTGCCAGTAGCCGGAATGAAAAACTGTTTTTT
-,TRBD1,TRBV6-1,TRBJ2-2,CASSPGQPNTGELFF,TGTGCCAGCAGTCCGGGACAGCCGAACACCGGGGAGCTGTTTTTT
-,-,TRBV21-1,TRBJ1-1,CASSLWQGDMNTEAFF,TGTGCCAGCAGCTTGTGGCAGGGAGACATGAACACTGAAGCTTTCTTT
-,TRBD1,TRBV4-3,TRBJ1-2,CASSQTKGRRGLSGYTF,TGCGCCAGCAGCCAAACTAAAGGGCGCAGGGGGCTTAGTGGCTACACCTTC
-,-,TRBV12-2,TRBJ1-2,CASRLVARGTPEGYTF,-
-,TRBD1,TRBV29-1,TRBJ1-2,CSVEEVYRGANGYTF,TGCAGCGTTGAAGAGGTGTACAGGGGGGCCAATGGCTACACCTTC
-,-,TRBV7-2,TRBJ2-3,CASSPTTFTDTQYF,TGTGCCAGCAGCCCCACTACCTTCACAGATACGCAGTATTTT
-,-,TRBV6-1,TRBJ1-5,CASSDLRGVGNQPQHF,TGTGCCAGCAGTGACCTGCGAGGGGTTGGCAATCAGCCCCAGCATTTT
-,TRBD2,TRBV9,TRBJ2-3,CASSVSSGNTDTQYF,TGTGCCAGCAGCGTCTCGAGCGGGAACACAGATACGCAGTATTTT
-,-,TRBV28,TRBJ1-1,CASRLGTVNTEAFF,TGTGCCAGCAGACTCGGTACTGTGAACACTGAAGCTTTCTTT
-,-,TRBV5-1,TRBJ2-3,CASSVEGRLFSTDTQYF,TGCGCCAGCAGCGTTGAGGGCCGACTATTTAGCACAGATACGCAGTATTTT
-,-,TRBV27,TRBJ1-5,CASSDRGEGSNQPQHF,TGTGCCAGCAGCGATCGGGGGGAGGGGAGCAATCAGCCCCAGCATTTT
-,TRBD1,TRBV30,TRBJ1-6,CAWIPGQGAPLHF,TGTGCCTGGATCCCGGGACAGGGTGCGCCCCTCCACTTT
medium-sized,-,TRBV30,TRBJ1-2,CAWSGLFGNYGYTF,TGTGCCTGGAGCGGCCTATTCGGGAACTATGGCTACACCTTC
-,-,TRBV5-8,TRBJ1-2,CASSLVSVYGYTF,TGTGCCAGCAGCTTGGTTTCAGTCTATGGCTACACCTTC
once,TRBD2,TRBV10-3,TRBJ2-3,CAISEGLAETDTQYF,TGTGCCATCAGTGAAGGTCTAGCGGAAACAGATACGCAGTATTTT
-,-,TRBV18,TRBJ2-7,CASSPGQGGDEQYF,TGTGCCAGCTCACCCGGACAGGGAGGGGACGAGCAGTACTTC
-,-,TRBV5-1,TRBJ1-6,CASSLGWVGVDNSPLHF,TGCGCCAGCAGCTTGGGATGGGTAGGGGTGGATAATTCACCCCTCCACTTT